This T cell receptor (beta chain) was identified during a study of blood T cell repertoires in COVID-19. This clone was seen a few times. The study drew participants aged roughly 18 to 95 years from 20 to 30 US areas. Per the authors' pipeline: Reference gene primer amplification in the assay estimated nucleated cell counts. Assay used: immunoSEQ multiplex PCR; TCRdb lists only in-frame clones, some missing. V and J calls and clone size are those listed in that table; D and trimming were worked out from the DNA. Seen here are 250,000 or so clones, around 84% observed once, and the top ten hold around 1.6%. Germline CDR1 is SEHNR and CDR2 is FQNEAQ (reference sequence). V trimming: 4 bases; J trimming: 7 bases; junction bases outside the gene matches: 10. The CDR3 has 16 amino acids.

This clonotype was sampled from a woman aged 45-59 years who had recovered from COVID-19. The chain joins TRBV7-9 to TRBJ1-6; 7 bases agree with TRBD1. The sample taken for sequencing was PBMCs or T cells enriched from blood (not recorded which). The DNA of the CDR3 is TGTGCCAGCAGCTCGCAGGAGGGACAGCAGAATTCACCCCTCCACTTT. Translation: CASSSQEGQQNSPLHF.